Below, 7 T cell receptor beta chains from the same sample are listed, as sequenced in a study of vaccination and CD4 T cells after COVID-19. Cultured CD4+ T cells had their DNA profiled by the Oncomine TCR Beta short-read assay. TCRdb reanalysed the PCR reads using MiXCR and keeps one entry per CDR3 protein. The sample yields approximately 16,000 distinct CDR3 sequences, approximately 53% seen once. No antigens are known for them. Indicated treatment: roughly 10-day PBMC culture with coronavirus spike peptide pools or control peptides (ViraFEST assay). The source was CD4+ T cells from blood, cultured in vitro, collected before SARS-CoV-2 vaccination. The receptors were sampled from a human donor who had recovered from COVID-19.

This clonotype showed up just once. The chain couples TRBV2 to TRBJ1-6; 9 bases line up with TRBD1. The CDR3 extends over 14 amino acids. V dropped 6 bases and J dropped 6; count of bases not matched to a gene: 3. CDR1 and CDR2 from the germline V gene are SNHLY and FYNNEI. The CDR3 protein is CASRRDRANSPLHF. CDR3 nucleotide sequence: TGTGCCAGCAGGCGGGACAGGGCTAATTCACCCCTCCACTTT.

The chain links TRBV6-2 or TRBV6-3 to TRBJ1-6; D perhaps matches TRBD1 (6 bases). Trimming took 5 bases from V and 7 from J, leaving 12 bases between them. This CDR3 is built from 14 residues. Germline values: CDR1 MNHEY, CDR2 SVGEGT. CDR3 region: CASSEQGLNSPLHF. The CDR3 DNA reads as TGTGCCAGCAGTGAACAGGGTTTGAATTCACCCCTCCACTTT.

The chain uses TRBV15 and TRBJ1-5; D gene uncertain. The CDR3 totals 15 residues. Germline loops: CDR1 LNHNV, CDR2 YYDKDF (reference sequence). Trimming removed 0 bases at V and 6 bases at J, with 12 bases between. CDR3 protein: CATSRDQRGGQPQHF. CDR3 nucleotide sequence: TGTGCCACCAGCAGAGATCAACGGGGAGGTCAGCCCCAGCATTTT.

The chain couples TRBV5-4 to TRBJ2-7; no definite D call. The CDR3 loop spans 12 amino acids. Germline CDR1 and CDR2: SGHNT and YYREEE (reference sequence). The germline V and J ends were trimmed by 4 bases and 6 bases, with 11 bases remaining between them. CDR3 sequence (DNA): TGTGCCAGCAGCCCGGTAGCCGGCGAGCAGTACTTC. It yields the protein CASSPVAGEQYF.

V gene TRBV20-1 combines with J gene TRBJ1-6; 8 bases are shared with TRBD1. With 0 bases clipped from V and 4 bases from J, the junction kept 11 bases outside the gene matches. This CDR3 comprises 18 residues. From germline, CDR1 is DFQATT and CDR2 SNEGSKA (reference sequence). This chain's CDR3 is CSARDPTGGRRYNSPLHF. In DNA form, the CDR3 reads TGCAGTGCTAGAGATCCCACAGGGGGAAGGAGATATAATTCACCCCTCCACTTT.

The chain uses TRBV6-2 or TRBV6-3 and TRBJ2-5; unclear D gene. Trimming took off 2 bases at V and 4 bases at J, with 5 bases between the two ends. Germline CDR1 and CDR2: MNHEY and SVGEGT. This CDR3 has 12 residues. The CDR3 DNA sequence: TGTGCCAGCAGTTACGCGCGAGAGACCCAGTACTTC. Encoded protein: CASSYARETQYF.

There are a few counts of this clonotype. V and J are TRBV4-2 and TRBJ1-5; 8 bases line up with TRBD1. The CDR3 runs 17 residues. CDR1 LGHNA and CDR2 YNFKEQ come from the germline V gene. Trimming at V came to 1 base and at J to 7 bases, leaving 12 bases not matched to a gene. The CDR3 DNA sequence: TGTGCCAGCAGCCAAGCGGGACAGGCCTCACGGGGACAGCCCCAGCATTTT. Encoded protein: CASSQAGQASRGQPQHF.